This TCR beta chain was sequenced during a study of blood T cell repertoires in COVID-19. Study-wide context: Sites across the United States, Italy and Spain contributed samples from acute and convalescent COVID-19. PBMCs, B-cell-depleted T cells, or T cells were the source of the cDNA or gDNA that made up the material.

In the original analysis: Amplification of reference gene primers provided the estimated nucleated cell counts. Method: immunoSEQ multiplex PCR; TCRdb's copy keeps in-frame clones and lacks some. V and J calls and clone size are as listed in that table; D and trimming were resolved from the DNA. The table lists approximately 200,000 clones, 84% of them singletons. Sequences were obtained from peripheral blood. This clonotype originated in a woman in her twenties or thirties who had recovered from COVID-19.

Written as DNA, the CDR3 is TGTGCCAGCAGCCCCACCTCTCTAGCGAATGAGCAGTTCTTC. It yields the protein CASSPTSLANEQFF. The V call is TRBV11-3, the J call TRBJ2-1; TRBD2 is a possible D gene (6 bases). Germline V gives CDR1 SGHNT, CDR2 YENEEA. V was trimmed by 5 bases and J by 7 bases, leaving 15 bases between them. The CDR3 length is 14 residues.